The text below deals with one T cell receptor (beta chain). Original analysis: Amplification from reference gene primers served as the basis for estimated nucleated cell counts. The table came from immunoSEQ multiplex PCR; TCRdb's copy has only in-frame clones and leaves some out. V and J calls and clone size follow that table, whereas D and trimming were derived from the DNA. This table holds 220,000 or so clones, roughly 80% found once. The sample originates from a study of blood T cell repertoires in COVID-19. Study context: The samples span acute and convalescent COVID-19 from the United States, Italy and Spain. T cells, B-cell-depleted T cells, or PBMCs provided the cDNA or gDNA that served as material.

Trimming took 0 bases from V and 8 from J, leaving 8 bases between them. Per germline, CDR1 SGDLS and CDR2 YYNGEE. There are 13 residues in the CDR3. V usage is TRBV9 and J usage is TRBJ2-2; D unclear. The sequencing input was peripheral blood. This receptor was taken from a woman between 65 and 79 years old with acute or convalescent COVID-19. DNA for the CDR3: TGTGCCAGCAGCGTAGTAGTGGAGGGGGAGCTGTTTTTT. This sequence encodes CASSVVVEGELFF.